Each of the 26 T cell receptor beta chains below was sequenced from the same sample in a study of T cells in Graves' hyperthyroidism and ophthalmopathy. The CDR3 regions of TCR beta were amplified from RNA transcripts. TCR CDR3 underwent first-round RT-PCR with the HTBI primer set. TCRdb reanalysed the multiplex PCR reads using MiXCR and keeps one entry per CDR3 protein. This table has roughly 740,000 distinct CDR3 sequences, 16% appearing once. Source material: blood. The receptor set was obtained from a man aged 18 to 29 with Graves' hyperthyroidism.

This clonotype showed up many times. The CDR3 is CASSSLAGNEQFF. CDR3 DNA: TGTGCCAGCTCTTCTCTAGCGGGCAATGAGCAGTTCTTC. The chain links TRBV6-2 or TRBV6-3 to TRBJ2-1; 8 bases map to TRBD2. CDR1 is MNHEY, CDR2 SVGEGT, per germline. With V trimmed by 8 bases and J by 6 bases, 6 bases remained unmatched. The length of the CDR3 is 13 residues.

This chain uses TRBV20-1 with TRBJ1-2; D is unresolved. This CDR3 spans 13 amino acids. Germline CDR1 DFQATT, CDR2 SNEGSKA (reference sequence). V gave up 1 base and J gave up 2 bases, with 8 bases separating them. CDR3 DNA: TGCAGTGCTAGAGTCCCGGAAAACTATGGCTACACCTTC. It encodes CSARVPENYGYTF.

This clonotype has ten or more counts. This chain uses TRBV27 with TRBJ2-1, with D perhaps TRBD1 (5 bases). This CDR3 has 13 amino acids. The germline CDR1 and CDR2 sequences are MNHEY and SMNVEV (reference sequence). The ends were cut back, 2 bases at V and 5 bases at J, with 7 bases in the middle. CDR3 nucleotides: TGTGCCAGCAGTTTAACAGGCCACAATGAGCAGTTCTTC. Translating it yields CASSLTGHNEQFF.

This clonotype was observed many times. J is TRBJ2-3 and V is TRBV20-1, with TRBD1 matching 11 bases. The junction had 7 bases not matched to a gene; V was cut back by 6 bases and J by 5 bases. CDR1 DFQATT and CDR2 SNEGSKA come from the germline V gene (reference sequence). The CDR3 sequence is 14 residues long. The CDR3 region is CSALGQGAGDTQYF. Written as DNA, the CDR3 is TGCAGTGCCCTCGGACAGGGGGCGGGAGATACGCAGTATTTT.

Only a few counts were recorded for this clonotype. V usage is TRBV4-1 and J usage is TRBJ2-3; D unclear. With 0 bases removed from V and 0 bases from J, the gap between germline ends came to 10 bases. Germline CDR1 MGHRA, CDR2 YSYEKL. The CDR3 totals 16 residues. The CDR3 nucleotides read TGCGCCAGCAGCCAAGACCGGGTTCCTAGCACAGATACGCAGTATTTT. Translation gives CASSQDRVPSTDTQYF.

The V call is TRBV4-2, the J call TRBJ2-7, with D possibly being TRBD2 (5 bases). CDR3 length: 14 amino acids. V shed 4 bases and J shed 7 bases, with 17 bases lying between them. Germline V CDR1 and CDR2: LGHNA, YNFKEQ. CDR3 DNA: TGTGCCAGCAGCCCGACTGAGGCGCAGCGGGAGCAGTACTTC. It is translated as CASSPTEAQREQYF.

There are a few counts of this clonotype. The chain links TRBV28 to TRBJ2-7; no clear D gene. Trimming took off 5 bases at V and 2 bases at J, with 13 bases between the two ends. Germline V gene data show CDR1 as MDHEN and CDR2 as SYDVKM. The length of the CDR3 is 14 residues. CDR3 amino acids: CASSRAGNPYEQYF. The CDR3 bases are TGTGCCAGCAGTCGGGCAGGTAACCCCTACGAGCAGTACTTC.

V gene TRBV11-2 combines with J gene TRBJ1-3; a possible D gene is TRBD1 (5 bases). From germline, CDR1 is SGHAT and CDR2 FQNNGV. With 5 bases removed from V and 4 bases from J, the gap between germline ends came to 21 bases. CDR3 length: 17 residues. This chain's CDR3 is CASSPTWGGSEGNTIYF. CDR3 coding DNA: TGTGCCAGCAGCCCTACCTGGGGGGGATCGGAAGGAAACACCATATATTTT.

The chain uses TRBV29-1 and TRBJ1-2, with TRBD1 as a possible D gene (5 bases). Trimming pared 0 bases from V and 8 bases from J, leaving 19 bases between. This CDR3 is 15 amino acids long. Germline V gene data show CDR1 as SQVTM and CDR2 as ANQGSEA. In DNA form, the CDR3 reads TGCAGCGTTGAAGAACGGACGGGGACGGGAGGAGGCTACACCTTC. Encoded protein: CSVEERTGTGGGYTF. Combining the CDR3 with reference TRBV29-1 and TRBJ1-2 gives the whole variable domain SAVISQKPSRDICQRGTSLTIQCQVDSQVTMMFWYRQQPGQSLTLIATANQGSEATYESGFVIDKFPISRPNLTFSTLTVSNMSPEDSSIYLCSVEERTGTGGGYTFGSGTRLTVV.

This clonotype was detected a few times. The genes are TRBV25-1 and TRBJ2-7; D is unresolved. Germline V CDR1 and CDR2: MGHDK, SYGVNS. This CDR3 spans 13 amino acids. V was pared by 3 bases and J by 7 bases, with 13 bases between. DNA for the CDR3: TGTGCCAGCAGTGAGGCGTCTCGGCGGGAGCAGTACTTC. It is translated as CASSEASRREQYF.

As to this clonotype: This may be a read error: a much more frequent sequence differs by one nucleotide. This chain links TRBV11-2 with TRBJ1-2; D unresolved. V gave up 4 bases and J gave up 4 bases, with 16 bases separating them. CDR3 length: 15 residues. CDR1 and CDR2 from the germline V gene are SGHAT and FQNNGV. CDR3 in DNA: TGTGCCAGCAGCTCGACGCAGACGGCCTTCTATGGCTACACCTTC. It yields the protein CASSSTQTAFYGYTF.

The sample holds many counts of this clonotype. V is TRBV5-1 and J is TRBJ2-2; D not resolved. V lost 0 bases to trimming and J lost 5 bases, with 11 bases between them. This CDR3 contains 15 residues. Germline loops: CDR1 SGHRS, CDR2 YFSETQ. Here the CDR3 reads CASSLVQETTGELFF. For the CDR3, the DNA is TGCGCCAGCAGCTTGGTCCAGGAGACTACCGGGGAGCTGTTTTTT.

This rearrangement joins TRBV24-1 to TRBJ2-3, with D uncertain. The CDR3 has 14 amino acids. From germline, CDR1 is KGHDR and CDR2 SFDVKD. V shed 5 bases and J shed 0 bases, with 8 bases lying between them. The CDR3 protein is CATSVEDSTDTQYF. CDR3 DNA: TGTGCCACCAGTGTAGAGGATAGCACAGATACGCAGTATTTT.

This rearrangement joins TRBV9 to TRBJ2-7; TRBD2 agrees at 10 bases. Germline V CDR1 and CDR2: SGDLS, YYNGEE. The CDR3 length is 17 residues. Trimming at V came to 4 bases and at J to 3 bases, leaving 13 bases not matched to a gene. The CDR3 DNA reads as TGTGCCAGCAGCCCCGGACCTAGCGGGAGTAAGGGCTACGAGCAGTACTTC. It encodes CASSPGPSGSKGYEQYF.

In its sample, this clonotype was seen a few times. V is TRBV10-2 and J is TRBJ2-7; D is perhaps TRBD1 (5 bases). The CDR3 spans 13 residues. Germline CDR1 WSHSY, CDR2 SAAADI. V was trimmed by 2 bases and J by 4 bases, leaving 9 bases between them. CDR3 region: CASSEDSRYEQYF. CDR3 nucleotide sequence: TGCGCCAGCAGTGAGGACAGCCGGTACGAGCAGTACTTC.

The chain uses TRBV30 and TRBJ1-1; a possible D gene is TRBD1 (6 bases). V dropped 0 bases and J dropped 5 bases, with 10 bases sitting between them. CDR1 GTSNPN and CDR2 SVGIG come from the germline V gene (reference sequence). This CDR3 is 13 amino acids long. The CDR3 DNA reads as TGTGCCTGGAGTGTAAACCAGGGGACTGAAGCTTTCTTT. Protein: CAWSVNQGTEAFF.

The chain recombines TRBV4-3 with TRBJ2-7; D may match TRBD1 or TRBD2 (6 bases each). Per the germline V gene, CDR1 is LGHNA and CDR2 is YSLEER. Trimming removed 2 bases at V and 6 bases at J, with 14 bases between. The CDR3 runs to 14 residues. DNA for the CDR3: TGCGCCAGCAGCCAAAGGGGGGCGAGGGGCGAGCAGTACTTC. It yields the protein CASSQRGARGEQYF.

In DNA, the CDR3 is TGTGCCAGCAGCGTCAACAGGGGGTTTGGGAACACTGAAGCTTTCTTT. Translated: CASSVNRGFGNTEAFF. The chain joins TRBV5-6 to TRBJ1-1; 8 bases match TRBD1. The CDR3 is 16 amino acids. V shed 4 bases, J shed 1 base, and the junction held 9 bases outside the gene matches. Germline CDR1 is SGHDT and CDR2 is YYEEEE. Full variable domain (missing parts from reference TRBV5-6 and TRBJ1-1): DAGVTQSPTHLIKTRGQQVTLRCSPKSGHDTVSWYQQALGQGPQFIFQYYEEEERQRGNFPDRFSGHQFPNYSSELNVNALLLGDSALYLCASSVNRGFGNTEAFFGQGTRLTVV.

This clonotype showed up many times. The chain carries TRBV18 and TRBJ1-4; D is unresolved. The CDR3 is 16 residues long. With 3 bases removed from V and 0 bases from J, the gap between germline ends came to 11 bases. Germline assignment: CDR1 KGHSH and CDR2 LQKENI. CDR3 coding DNA: TGTGCCAGCTCACCGTCTCAGCCAGCAACTAATGAAAAACTGTTTTTT. The encoded protein is CASSPSQPATNEKLFF.

J is TRBJ1-4 and V is TRBV6-2 or TRBV6-3; D remains ambiguous. The CDR3 loop spans 14 amino acids. V lost 0 bases and J lost 5, with 7 bases in between. CDR1 and CDR2 from the germline V gene are MNHEY and SVGEGT. The CDR3 is CASSYSTTNEKLFF. DNA for the CDR3: TGTGCCAGCAGTTACTCGACCACAAATGAAAAACTGTTTTTT.

CDR3 DNA: TGTGCCAGCAGTTTCGAAATGACAGACTATAATGAAAAACTGTTTTTT. This codes for CASSFEMTDYNEKLFF. The V and J genes are TRBV28 and TRBJ1-4, with D perhaps matching TRBD1 (5 bases). The CDR3 has 16 amino acids. Deletions cut 3 bases from V and 4 bases from J, with 15 bases between. Germline loops: CDR1 MDHEN, CDR2 SYDVKM.

This clonotype occurred many times. The chain has TRBV11-1 and TRBJ2-1; 10 bases align to TRBD1. This CDR3 region has 14 residues. Germline V gene lookup returns CDR1 SGHAT and CDR2 FQDESV (reference sequence). V shed 7 bases, J shed 6 bases, and the junction held 6 bases outside the gene matches. The CDR3 DNA sequence: TGTGCCAGCACCCTTGACAGGGGGCGCAATGAGCAGTTCTTC. This codes for CASTLDRGRNEQFF. Based on the CDR3 plus reference TRBV11-1 and TRBJ2-1, the full variable domain is EAEVAQSPRYKITEKSQAVAFWCDPISGHATLYWYRQILGQGPELLVQFQDESVVDDSQLPKDRFSAERLKGVDSTLKIQPAELGDSAMYLCASTLDRGRNEQFFGPGTRLTVL.

This clonotype was recorded many times. The chain recombines TRBV2 with TRBJ1-5; D is ambiguous. The CDR3 is 13 amino acids. The germline V gene encodes CDR1 SNHLY and CDR2 FYNNEI. V was shortened by 4 bases and J by 1 base, with 5 bases between the two germline ends. In DNA form, the CDR3 reads TGTGCCAGCAGTGCACAGAGCAATCAGCCCCAGCATTTT. This encodes CASSAQSNQPQHF.

This clonotype was counted ten times or more. The gene calls are TRBV4-1 and TRBJ2-3, with TRBD2 identical over 9 bases. The CDR3 sequence is 16 residues long. Germline V lookup: CDR1 MGHRA, CDR2 YSYEKL. Trimming took 1 base from V and 4 from J; bases not matched to a gene: 6. The CDR3 DNA reads as TGCGCCAGCAGCCAAGTACAGCGGGAGGTGGCAGATACGCAGTATTTT. Amino acid sequence: CASSQVQREVADTQYF.

This clonotype was seen many times. CDR3: CASSLGLGPYEQYF. CDR3 coding DNA: TGTGCCAGCAGTTTGGGGCTGGGTCCCTACGAGCAGTACTTC. The chain carries TRBV28 and TRBJ2-7, with D perhaps matching TRBD1 (5 bases). Trimming took 3 bases from V and 2 from J, leaving 11 bases between them. Germline V gives CDR1 MDHEN, CDR2 SYDVKM. This CDR3 is 14 amino acids long.

This clonotype has only a few counts. The chain links TRBV28 to TRBJ2-2, with 7 bases identical to TRBD1. CDR1 MDHEN and CDR2 SYDVKM come from the germline V gene. CDR3 size: 15 residues. The trim removed 5 bases at V and 0 bases at J, leaving 3 bases unmatched. CDR3 region: CASSTGTANTGELFF. The CDR3 DNA sequence: TGTGCCAGCAGTACCGGGACAGCGAACACCGGGGAGCTGTTTTTT.